These 14 T cell receptor beta chains were sequenced from one sample in a study of blood T cell repertoires in COVID-19. The method was immunoSEQ multiplex PCR; TCRdb's version includes in-frame clones alone and lacks a portion of them. The data contain about 250,000 clones, 75% to 90% of them seen just once; the ten biggest clones take up 4.3%. Source material: PBMCs or T cells enriched from blood (not recorded which). These receptors came from a woman between 25 and 40 years old who had recovered from COVID-19.

V is TRBV28 and J is TRBJ1-5, with D unresolved. The germline V and J ends were trimmed by 5 bases and 5 bases, with 4 bases remaining between them. CDR1 MDHEN and CDR2 SYDVKM come from the germline V gene. This CDR3 spans 11 amino acids. Here the CDR3 reads CASSRDQPQHF. In DNA form, the CDR3 reads TGTGCCAGCAGTCGGGATCAGCCCCAGCATTTT. The full variable domain, in which reference TRBV28 and TRBJ1-5 provide the parts outside the CDR3, is DVKVTQSSRYLVKRTGEKVFLECVQDMDHENMFWYRQDPGLGLRLIYFSYDVKMKEKGDIPEGYSVSREKKERFSLILESASTNQTSMYLCASSRDQPQHFGDGTRLSIL.

The chain joins TRBV28 to TRBJ2-5; 7 positions agree with TRBD2. J was trimmed by 2 bases and V by 4 bases; bases with no gene match: 4. This CDR3 comprises 14 residues. From germline, CDR1 is MDHEN and CDR2 SYDVKM. CDR3 in DNA: TGTGCCAGCAGTTCACCGGGACTACAAGAGACCCAGTACTTC. This sequence encodes CASSSPGLQETQYF.

The J gene is TRBJ2-5, the V gene TRBV19; a possible D gene is TRBD1 (6 bases). From germline, CDR1 is LNHDA and CDR2 SQIVND (reference sequence). The CDR3 sequence is 14 residues long. V was shortened by 11 bases and J by 0 bases, with 16 bases between the two germline ends. CDR3 amino acids: CAAPGQEYQETQYF. For the CDR3, the DNA is TGTGCCGCCCCGGGACAAGAGTACCAAGAGACCCAGTACTTC.

This clone was recorded once. This sequence joins TRBV7-9 and TRBJ1-2; D remains unclear. V was shortened by 6 bases and J by 4 bases, with 6 bases between the two germline ends. This CDR3 has 11 residues. CDR1 SEHNR and CDR2 FQNEAQ come from the germline V gene (reference sequence). The CDR3 DNA follows: TGTGCCAGCAGATCTCTCTATGGCTACACCTTC. Protein product: CASRSLYGYTF.

V usage is TRBV12-3 or TRBV12-4 and J usage is TRBJ1-6, with unresolved D. This CDR3 comprises 13 residues. Trimming shortened V by 8 bases and J by 1 base, and 6 bases separated the two germline ends. The CDR3 bases are TGTGCCAGCTTTCAATCCTATAATTCACCCCTCCACTTT. Encoded protein: CASFQSYNSPLHF.

This chain links TRBV18 with TRBJ1-4; no clear D. CDR3 length equals 16 residues. V lost 6 bases to trimming and J lost 0 bases, with 14 bases between them. Germline V gene data show CDR1 as KGHSH and CDR2 as LQKENI. CDR3 sequence: CASSPVVGATNEKLFF. The DNA for the CDR3 is TGTGCCAGCTCCCCTGTCGTGGGAGCAACTAATGAAAAACTGTTTTTT.

The chain joins TRBV2 to TRBJ1-2, with unresolved D. The CDR3 runs 16 residues. Germline CDR1 reads SNHLY; CDR2 reads FYNNEI. V was cut by 2 bases and J by 4 bases, with 17 bases left in between. The CDR3 sequence is CASSETRSSLSYGYTF. In DNA form, the CDR3 reads TGTGCCAGCAGTGAAACGCGGTCCTCTCTTAGCTATGGCTACACCTTC.

The chain employs TRBV14 and TRBJ2-7; 8 bases are shared with TRBD1. Germline V gene data show CDR1 as SGHDN and CDR2 as FVKESK. There are 13 residues in the CDR3. V was clipped by 4 bases and J by 7 bases; unmatched bases: 6. The CDR3 loop is CASSLRQGWEQYF. The CDR3 bases are TGTGCCAGCAGCCTCCGACAGGGGTGGGAGCAGTACTTC.

The J gene is TRBJ2-5, the V gene TRBV27; 9 positions match TRBD2. The CDR3 has 13 amino acids. The germline V gene has CDR1 MNHEY and CDR2 SMNVEV (reference sequence). V lost 8 bases to trimming and J lost 4 bases; unmatched junction nucleotides: 5. The CDR3 loop is CASARGGVETQYF. CDR3 bases: TGTGCCAGCGCCCGCGGGGGGGTAGAGACCCAGTACTTC.

The gene calls are TRBV15 and TRBJ2-3; 9 positions match TRBD1. The germline V gene encodes CDR1 LNHNV and CDR2 YYDKDF (reference sequence). There are 16 residues in the CDR3. V shed 1 base, J shed 4 bases, and the junction held 6 bases outside the gene matches. Written as DNA, the CDR3 is TGTGCCACCAGCAGAGGGACAGGGGCCCCGGCAGATACGCAGTATTTT. Its protein is CATSRGTGAPADTQYF. Full variable domain (rest looked up from reference TRBV15 and TRBJ2-3): DAMVIQNPRYQVTQFGKPVTLSCSQTLNHNVMYWYQQKSSQAPKLLFHYYDKDFNNEADTPDNFQSRRPNTSFCFLDIRSPGLGDTAMYLCATSRGTGAPADTQYFGPGTRLTVL.

The chain links TRBV3-1 (or the pseudogene TRBV3-2) to TRBJ1-1, with no clear D. Germline assignment: CDR1 LGHDT and CDR2 YNNKEL (reference sequence). The CDR3 is 17 residues long. Deletions cut 0 bases from V and 0 bases from J, with 14 bases between. CDR3 nucleotide sequence: TGTGCCAGCAGCCAAGAGTCCGGGGTGACGGTGAACACTGAAGCTTTCTTT. Protein: CASSQESGVTVNTEAFF.

This clone was counted between two and nine times. J is TRBJ1-6 and V is TRBV7-2, with 7 bases matching TRBD1. Trimming at V came to 5 bases and at J to 6 bases, leaving 10 bases not matched to a gene. Looked up from germline, CDR1 is SGHTA and CDR2 is FQGNSA. The CDR3 totals 16 residues. The CDR3 here is CASSLTGVRGNSPLHF. CDR3 nucleotides: TGTGCCAGCAGCCTAACAGGGGTTCGCGGTAATTCACCCCTCCACTTT.

The CDR3 DNA sequence: TGTGCCAGCAGCTTAGGACAGGGATTGGCTTTATCTGGAAACACCATATATTTT. As protein: CASSLGQGLALSGNTIYF. V and J are TRBV7-6 and TRBJ1-3; 7 bases are shared with TRBD1. With V trimmed by 1 base and J by 1 base, 10 bases remained unmatched. Germline-derived CDR1 and CDR2 are SGHVS and FNYEAQ. The CDR3 is made up of 18 amino acids.

This clone has only one observation. The chain recombines TRBV10-2 with TRBJ2-2; 12 bases are shared with TRBD2. Germline V gene lookup returns CDR1 WSHSY and CDR2 SAAADI. V dropped 7 bases and J dropped 3; count of bases not matched to a gene: 3. The CDR3 runs 15 residues. This CDR3 reads CASTSGRAHTGELFF. The DNA for the CDR3 is TGCGCCAGCACTAGCGGGAGGGCCCACACCGGGGAGCTGTTTTTT.